These 19 T cell receptor beta chains share one sample of origin, sequenced in a study of cytomegalovirus exposure and HLA in healthy donors. PCR primers comprised 60 Vbeta and 13 Jbeta primers. Here immunoSEQ multiplex PCR was the method, and the copy in TCRdb shows in-frame clones only, minus some. The sample records around 150,000 clones, roughly 87% being singletons. The sample taken for sequencing was PBMCs. All receptors come from a woman younger than 45 in good health and CMV-seronegative.

The chain uses TRBV19 and TRBJ1-2; 8 nucleotides align to TRBD1. The germline gives CDR1 LNHDA, CDR2 SQIVND (reference sequence). The junction had 11 bases not matched to a gene; V was cut back by 7 bases and J by 4 bases. This CDR3 is 15 amino acids long. CDR3 residues: CASTTPRTGLYGYTF. In nucleotides, the CDR3 is TGTGCCAGTACCACCCCTCGGACAGGGCTCTATGGCTACACCTTC.

The V and J genes are TRBV19 and TRBJ2-3; possibly TRBD2 for D (7 bases). This CDR3 comprises 14 residues. The V end lost 7 bases, the J end lost 4 bases, and 15 bases lay between the germline ends. Germline loops: CDR1 LNHDA, CDR2 SQIVND (reference sequence). The CDR3 loop reads CASTPGGPSDTQYF. The CDR3 nucleotides are TGTGCCAGTACCCCCGGGGGGCCTTCAGATACGCAGTATTTT.

A single count supports this clone. The chain couples TRBV7-2 to TRBJ2-3; D may be TRBD2 (5 bases). Trimming shortened V by 8 bases and J by 2 bases, and 14 bases separated the two germline ends. This CDR3 has 14 amino acids. Germline V gives CDR1 SGHTA, CDR2 FQGNSA. CDR3 sequence (DNA): TGTGCCAGCCGACTCAGCGGCCCCACAGATACGCAGTATTTT. Translated, it gives CASRLSGPTDTQYF.

The genes are TRBV15 and TRBJ2-5; the match to TRBD1 covers 8 bases. There are 14 residues in the CDR3. Germline loops: CDR1 LNHNV, CDR2 YYDKDF (reference sequence). V trimming: 5 bases; J trimming: 2 bases; junction bases outside the gene matches: 4. The CDR3 loop reads CATSPRTGQETQYF. CDR3 bases: TGTGCCACCAGCCCACGGACAGGGCAAGAGACCCAGTACTTC. The variable domain in full, with the rest retrieved from reference TRBV15 and TRBJ2-5, is DAMVIQNPRYQVTQFGKPVTLSCSQTLNHNVMYWYQQKSSQAPKLLFHYYDKDFNNEADTPDNFQSRRPNTSFCFLDIRSPGLGDTAMYLCATSPRTGQETQYFGPGTRLLVL.

V usage is TRBV10-2 and J usage is TRBJ2-3; 10 nucleotides line up with TRBD2. The CDR3 extends over 14 amino acids. Germline V gene lookup returns CDR1 WSHSY and CDR2 SAAADI. Unmatched junction bases numbered 5, after V lost 7 bases and J lost 4 bases. The CDR3 DNA is TGCGCCAGCAAAACAGCGGGAGGGGCAGATACGCAGTATTTT. It codes for CASKTAGGADTQYF.

This chain connects TRBV6-5 to TRBJ2-2; the D is unclear. V shed 5 bases and J shed 3 bases, with 10 bases lying between them. The CDR3 is made up of 14 amino acids. Germline CDR1 MNHEY, CDR2 SVGAGI. The CDR3 loop is CASSPRVYTGELFF. CDR3 sequence (DNA): TGTGCCAGCAGTCCCCGGGTTTACACCGGGGAGCTGTTTTTT.

This CDR3 is CASSDSFNEKLFF. DNA for the CDR3: TGTGCCAGCAGCGACAGTTTTAATGAAAAACTGTTTTTT. The V and J genes are TRBV27 and TRBJ1-4; D is perhaps TRBD1 (5 bases). In germline, CDR1 is MNHEY, CDR2 SMNVEV (reference sequence). This CDR3 has 13 residues. With 6 bases removed from V and 4 bases from J, the gap between germline ends came to 9 bases.

V gene TRBV27 combines with J gene TRBJ2-7; 8 bases match TRBD1. Losses at the gene ends were 4 bases for V and 5 bases for J; bases not matched to a gene: 10. Germline CDR1 and CDR2: MNHEY and SMNVEV (reference sequence). The CDR3 spans 15 residues. This chain's CDR3 is CASSSLAPGGHEQYF. CDR3 coding DNA: TGTGCCAGCAGTTCCCTGGCCCCAGGGGGCCACGAGCAGTACTTC.

The chain carries TRBV25-1 and TRBJ2-5; the match to TRBD2 covers 9 bases. The CDR3 is 17 amino acids. The V segment lost 4 bases and the J segment 2 bases; nucleotides outside the gene matches: 11. CDR1 and CDR2 (germline): MGHDK, SYGVNS. DNA for the CDR3: TGTGCCAGCAGTGCGCTAGCGGGGAGATCGGAACAAGAGACCCAGTACTTC. Amino acid sequence: CASSALAGRSEQETQYF.

This clone was counted between two and nine times. The chain combines TRBV6-1 with TRBJ2-1; D remains ambiguous. Trimming removed 4 bases at V and 15 bases at J, with 13 bases between. CDR3 length equals 11 residues. The germline V gene has CDR1 MNHNS and CDR2 SASEGT. This CDR3 is CASSGFPSGFF. DNA for the CDR3: TGTGCCAGCAGTGGCTTCCCCTCGGGGTTCTTC.

The chain couples TRBV19 to TRBJ1-4, with TRBD1 as a possible D gene (5 bases). The CDR3 is made up of 12 amino acids. Germline CDR1 LNHDA, CDR2 SQIVND (reference sequence). Trimming cost V 7 bases and J 8 bases, with 11 bases left between them. DNA of the CDR3: TGTGCCAGTAACCAGGGCGGAGAAAAACTGTTTTTT. Protein: CASNQGGEKLFF.

This chain uses TRBV7-9 with TRBJ2-5; 7 bases match TRBD2. Trimming at V came to 5 bases and at J to 2 bases, leaving 8 bases not matched to a gene. Germline-derived CDR1 and CDR2 are SEHNR and FQNEAQ (reference sequence). CDR3 length equals 15 residues. CDR3: CASSPTLAEQETQYF. In DNA, the CDR3 is TGTGCCAGCAGCCCCACTCTAGCGGAACAAGAGACCCAGTACTTC.

The CDR3: CASSEAGTSGGLVEQYF. For the CDR3, the DNA is TGTGCCAGCAGTGAAGCGGGGACTAGCGGGGGGCTAGTCGAGCAGTACTTC. The V gene is TRBV2, the J gene TRBJ2-7, with 15 bases matching TRBD2. The CDR3 sequence is 17 residues long. Germline assignment: CDR1 SNHLY and CDR2 FYNNEI. The V gene end was trimmed by 0 bases and the J gene end by 6 bases; junction bases not matched to a gene: 6.

This clone was observed a handful of times. The chain is built from TRBV4-3 and TRBJ1-5; D is possibly TRBD1 (5 bases). Germline CDR1 is LGHNA and CDR2 is YSLEER. The CDR3 length is 16 residues. Trimming stripped 5 bases from V and 5 bases from J, with 19 bases between. CDR3 region: CASSSEVYRSDQPQHF. The CDR3 region has the DNA TGCGCCAGCAGCTCCGAGGTGTACAGGTCTGATCAGCCCCAGCATTTT.

The rearrangement links TRBV7-3 to TRBJ2-1; 7 positions agree with TRBD2. Trimming at V came to 2 bases and at J to 0 bases, leaving 4 bases not matched to a gene. Germline CDR1 reads SGHTA; CDR2 reads FQGTGA. This CDR3 spans 16 amino acids. The DNA for the CDR3 is TGTGCCAGCAGCTTACTGGGCGGGAGCTCCTACAATGAGCAGTTCTTC. Translation gives CASSLLGGSSYNEQFF.

The chain recombines TRBV18 with TRBJ2-5; TRBD1 agrees at 7 bases. V was pared by 3 bases and J by 1 base, with 5 bases of the junction left unmatched. The CDR3 extends over 15 amino acids. Germline values: CDR1 KGHSH, CDR2 LQKENI. CDR3 residues: CASSPFRDSQETQYF. The CDR3, as DNA: TGTGCCAGCTCACCGTTCCGGGACAGCCAAGAGACCCAGTACTTC.

This rearrangement joins TRBV5-1 to TRBJ2-7; D perhaps matches TRBD1 (5 bases). CDR1 and CDR2 from the germline V gene are SGHRS and YFSETQ. The CDR3 is made up of 15 amino acids. The germline V and J ends were trimmed by 5 bases and 0 bases, with 15 bases remaining between them. In DNA form, the CDR3 reads TGCGCCAGCAGGCCGTTAGGGGTTAACTCCTACGAGCAGTACTTC. This codes for CASRPLGVNSYEQYF.

The chain recombines TRBV11-3 with TRBJ1-1; 10 bases align to TRBD1. Trimming at V came to 5 bases and at J to 1 base, leaving 4 bases not matched to a gene. Germline loops: CDR1 SGHNT, CDR2 YENEEA. CDR3 length equals 15 residues. In DNA, the CDR3 is TGTGCCAGCAGCCCGGGACAGGGGACGAACACTGAAGCTTTCTTT. Its protein product is CASSPGQGTNTEAFF.

This chain connects TRBV28 to TRBJ2-1; 12 nucleotides agree with TRBD2. This CDR3 region has 17 residues. The germline V gene encodes CDR1 MDHEN and CDR2 SYDVKM. Unmatched junction bases numbered 13, after V lost 6 bases and J lost 7 bases. The CDR3 bases are TGTGCCAGCAGCCCTGGGGGGCTGCTAGCGGGAGGGAATGAGCAGTTCTTC. Encoded protein: CASSPGGLLAGGNEQFF.